This passage covers 13 T cell receptor beta chains from one sample sequenced in a study of T cell responses to AZD1222 COVID-19 vaccine. Measured with immunoSEQ multiplex PCR; TCRdb has only the in-frame clones, and not every one. The sample contains over 80,000 clones, roughly 90% of which appear only once. The material sequenced was peripheral blood, taken 28 days after the second AZD1222 dose. These receptors came from an adult who received the AZD1222 COVID-19 vaccine.

The rearrangement links TRBV27 to TRBJ1-5; D is perhaps TRBD1 (5 bases). CDR3 length: 14 residues. CDR1 and CDR2 (germline): MNHEY, SMNVEV (reference sequence). The V and J ends lost 6 bases and 2 bases respectively, with 11 bases between them. The CDR3 nucleotides are TGTGCCAGCAGGCTCAGGGTAGGCAATCAGCCCCAGCATTTT. Translating it yields CASRLRVGNQPQHF.

V and J are TRBV19 and TRBJ1-4; D not certain. In germline, CDR1 is LNHDA, CDR2 SQIVND (reference sequence). The CDR3 runs to 15 residues. The V end was cut by 7 bases, the J end by 0 bases, with 12 bases between. CDR3 loop: CASNPDGATNEKLFF. The CDR3 DNA sequence: TGTGCCAGTAATCCCGACGGGGCAACTAATGAAAAACTGTTTTTT.

The genes are TRBV24-1 and TRBJ1-5; TRBD1 agrees at 8 bases. Germline V gene data show CDR1 as KGHDR and CDR2 as SFDVKD. The V gene end was trimmed by 6 bases and the J gene end by 6 bases; junction bases not matched to a gene: 3. The CDR3 spans 13 residues. CDR3 sequence (DNA): TGTGCCACCAGTACAGGGGGGAGTCAGCCCCAGCATTTT. Its translation: CATSTGGSQPQHF.

The rearrangement links TRBV2 to TRBJ1-2, with no clear D. Germline V CDR1 and CDR2: SNHLY, FYNNEI. V was trimmed by 8 bases and J by 8 bases, leaving 15 bases between them. There are 12 residues in the CDR3. Written as DNA, the CDR3 is TGTGCCAGCTCCAGGCCGGGAAGGGGCTACACCTTC. This codes for CASSRPGRGYTF.

This chain connects TRBV4-2 to TRBJ1-6; D unresolved. V shed 4 bases and J shed 8 bases, with 15 bases lying between them. CDR1 is LGHNA, CDR2 YNFKEQ, per germline. The CDR3 runs 15 residues. The CDR3 nucleotides read TGTGCCAGCAGCCCCTTCGGGGTCCTAGATTCACCCCTCCACTTT. Its protein is CASSPFGVLDSPLHF.

The chain is built from TRBV9 and TRBJ2-3; 7 nucleotides line up with TRBD1. The V and J ends lost 0 bases and 2 bases, in that order; junction bases with no gene match: 3. CDR3 size: 15 residues. Germline CDR1 and CDR2: SGDLS and YYNGEE. The CDR3: CASSVAGTATDTQYF. The CDR3 DNA reads TGTGCCAGCAGCGTAGCCGGGACAGCCACAGATACGCAGTATTTT.

The chain employs TRBV10-3 and TRBJ1-1; no reliable D call. This CDR3 is 15 amino acids long. The V end lost 11 bases, the J end lost 1 base, and 20 bases lay between the germline ends. Germline lookup yields CDR1 ENHRY and CDR2 SYGVKD. The CDR3 nucleotides read TGTGCCCCCAGCGAGGAATGGGTAAAGAACACTGAAGCTTTCTTT. Protein: CAPSEEWVKNTEAFF.

The V call is TRBV29-1, the J call TRBJ1-2, with D perhaps matching TRBD1 (6 bases). This CDR3 comprises 12 residues. V lost 5 bases and J 2 bases, leaving 9 bases between the germline ends. CDR1 and CDR2 from the germline V gene are SQVTM and ANQGSEA. This chain's CDR3 is CSVRGANYGYTF. The CDR3 DNA follows: TGCAGCGTTCGGGGGGCAAACTATGGCTACACCTTC. Filled out from reference TRBV29-1 and TRBJ1-2, the complete variable domain reads SAVISQKPSRDICQRGTSLTIQCQVDSQVTMMFWYRQQPGQSLTLIATANQGSEATYESGFVIDKFPISRPNLTFSTLTVSNMSPEDSSIYLCSVRGANYGYTFGSGTRLTVV.

V gene TRBV5-4 combines with J gene TRBJ1-1, with TRBD1 as a possible D gene (6 bases). V shed 7 bases and J shed 5 bases, with 9 bases lying between them. This CDR3 has 11 residues. Germline-derived CDR1 and CDR2 are SGHNT and YYREEE (reference sequence). Here the CDR3 DNA reads TGTGCCAGCGGAGGGGGTACTGAAGCTTTCTTT. It codes for CASGGGTEAFF.

V gene TRBV6-1 combines with J gene TRBJ1-2, with D maybe TRBD1 (5 bases). The CDR3 is 15 amino acids. Between the trimmed V and J ends, which lost 1 base and 4 bases, there was a span of 13 bases. Germline V CDR1 and CDR2: MNHNS, SASEGT. The CDR3 DNA is TGTGCCAGCAGTGAAGAGGGACCAGGGTCCTATGGCTACACCTTC. It is translated as CASSEEGPGSYGYTF.

The V and J genes are TRBV5-1 and TRBJ1-1; the D is unclear. Germline CDR1 is SGHRS and CDR2 is YFSETQ. The CDR3 sequence is 14 residues long. V gave up 0 bases and J gave up 3 bases, with 9 bases separating them. The DNA of the CDR3 is TGCGCCAGCAGCTTGGACAACGGGGACACTGAAGCTTTCTTT. It specifies CASSLDNGDTEAFF.

This clone was seen a few times. The chain combines TRBV5-1 with TRBJ1-1; 9 bases match TRBD1. This CDR3 region has 13 residues. Germline V gene lookup returns CDR1 SGHRS and CDR2 YFSETQ. Losses at the gene ends were 3 bases for V and 10 bases for J; bases not matched to a gene: 7. CDR3 protein: CASSWDRDPPAFF. The DNA for the CDR3 is TGCGCCAGCAGCTGGGACAGGGACCCTCCAGCTTTCTTT. The complete variable domain, with remaining parts taken from reference TRBV5-1 and TRBJ1-1, reads KAGVTQTPRYLIKTRGQQVTLSCSPISGHRSVSWYQQTPGQGLQFLFEYFSETQRNKGNFPGRFSGRQFSNSRSEMNVSTLELGDSALYLCASSWDRDPPAFFGQGTRLTVV.

V and J are TRBV28 and TRBJ1-3; unclear D gene. Germline V gene data show CDR1 as MDHEN and CDR2 as SYDVKM. The CDR3 contains 14 residues. V lost 3 bases to trimming and J lost 0 bases, with 6 bases between them. CDR3 DNA: TGTGCCAGCAGTTTCGCCGTCTCTGGAAACACCATATATTTT. Translation gives CASSFAVSGNTIYF.